This TCR beta chain was obtained from a study of cytomegalovirus exposure and HLA in healthy donors. Study-wide context: In a previous analysis, some 120 million unique TCR beta sequences were found from approximately 180 million T cells.

General observations from the study: It was reported in a later analysis that an Asian-associated ancestry cluster showed fewer N-insertions than the roughly 660-donor mean. Differences between HLA loci emerged in a later analysis of TCR association rates, with DRB1 most and HLA-C fewest.

Primers for the PCR totalled 60 Vbeta and 13 Jbeta. The data were produced by immunoSEQ multiplex PCR, yet TCRdb's version contains in-frame clones alone and is incomplete. The sample has 95,000 to 100,000 clones, roughly a tenth seen once. Points on this clone: Its antigen is unidentified.

Sample: PBMCs. The sequence derives from a man aged 45-65 years in good health and CMV-seropositive.

CDR3: CASSARILTGGDGYTF. The CDR3, as DNA: TGTGCCAGTAGCGCAAGAATCTTAACAGGGGGCGATGGCTACACCTTC. The rearrangement joins TRBV19 to TRBJ1-2; TRBD1 agrees at 9 bases. J lost 6 bases, V lost 6 bases, and 14 bases had no gene match. Germline lookup yields CDR1 LNHDA and CDR2 SQIVND (reference sequence). The CDR3 length is 16 residues.